The source of this TCR beta chain is a study of T cell responses to AZD1222 COVID-19 vaccine. Only in-frame clones appear in the TCRdb table, and some are missing; sequencing was by immunoSEQ multiplex PCR. The table lists 65,000 to 85,000 clones, 70% to 90% of them singletons, with under 11% in the top ten. Sample: peripheral blood, taken 28 days after the second AZD1222 dose. The receptor's source is an adult who received the AZD1222 COVID-19 vaccine.

CDR3 amino acids: CASSLRAQGRDTEAFF. CDR3 DNA: TGTGCCAGCAGCTTAAGAGCCCAGGGTCGGGACACTGAAGCTTTCTTT. This chain links TRBV11-2 with TRBJ1-1; D is perhaps TRBD1 (5 bases). Germline V CDR1 and CDR2: SGHAT, FQNNGV. V was pared by 2 bases and J by 3 bases, with 16 bases between. The CDR3 loop spans 16 amino acids.